This entry features one T cell receptor beta chain sequence. The data belong to a study of blood T cell repertoires in COVID-19. Study-wide background: Sources were T cells, B-cell-depleted T cells, or PBMCs; the material itself was cDNA or gDNA.

TCRdb's table, derived via immunoSEQ multiplex PCR, lists solely in-frame clones and lacks some. The repertoire includes about 220,000 clones, 82% of them detected once, and less than 6% sits in the top ten. The ends lost 4 bases at V and 4 bases at J; junction bases unmatched: 8. Germline lookup yields CDR1 KGHDR and CDR2 SFDVKD. The CDR3 is made up of 16 amino acids. The TCR was taken from a woman in her 70s with COVID-19, enrolled during active disease. Sample: peripheral blood. The chain links TRBV24-1 to TRBJ1-5, with 8 nucleotides matching TRBD1. The CDR3 DNA sequence: TGTGCCACCAGTGACCCTCGACAGGGGAGGAATCAGCCCCAGCATTTT. Its translation: CATSDPRQGRNQPQHF.